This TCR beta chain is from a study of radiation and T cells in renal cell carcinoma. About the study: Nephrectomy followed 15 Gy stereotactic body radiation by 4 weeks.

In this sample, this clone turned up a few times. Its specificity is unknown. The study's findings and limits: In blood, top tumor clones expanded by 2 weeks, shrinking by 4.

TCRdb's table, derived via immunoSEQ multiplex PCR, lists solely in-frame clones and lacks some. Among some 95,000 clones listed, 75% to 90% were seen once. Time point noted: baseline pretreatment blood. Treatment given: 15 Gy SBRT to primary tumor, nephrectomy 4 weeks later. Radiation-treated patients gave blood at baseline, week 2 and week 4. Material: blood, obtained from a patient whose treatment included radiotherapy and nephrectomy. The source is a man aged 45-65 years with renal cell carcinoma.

The CDR3 nucleotides read TGTGCCTGGACAGGGCTCCGGGAAGCTTTCTTT. Residues: CAWTGLREAFF. The chain employs TRBV30 and TRBJ1-1; a possible D gene is TRBD1 (5 bases). The CDR3 is 11 residues long. Germline V lookup: CDR1 GTSNPN, CDR2 SVGIG (reference sequence). V lost 4 bases and J lost 8, with 11 bases in between.